These T cell receptor beta chains were read from a single sample in a study of glioma-infiltrating T cells. TCRdb recomputed calls from the multiplex PCR reads with MiXCR, one row per CDR3 protein. The table includes roughly 100,000 distinct CDR3 sequences, 25% to 35% detected once. The sequenced sample was glioma tissue, nonneoplastic brain tissue, or PBMCs (not recorded which). These receptor sequences come from a human donor with low-grade glioma or glioblastoma, undergoing nonglioma brain surgery, or in good health (not recorded which). CDR3s include the opening cysteine and the closing phenylalanine or tryptophan. Fields, in order: clone size, D gene, V gene, J gene, CDR3 protein, CDR3 DNA. D genes are given only for firm matches. Some rows mark clone size as missing; the rest say once, few, many or name a class of expanded clone.

clone size: .
D gene: .
V gene: TRBV2
J gene: TRBJ2-2
CDR3 protein: CASSVTTVNTGELFF
CDR3 DNA: TGTGCCAGCAGCGTAACGACGGTGAACACCGGGGAGCTGTTTTTT

clone size: .
D gene: .
V gene: TRBV6-6
J gene: TRBJ2-1
CDR3 protein: CASSYKARSYNEQFF
CDR3 DNA: TGTGCCAGCAGTTACAAGGCGAGGTCCTACAATGAGCAGTTCTTC

clone size: .
D gene: TRBD1
V gene: TRBV5-4
J gene: TRBJ2-1
CDR3 protein: CASSPGTGTASSYNEQFF
CDR3 DNA: TGTGCCAGCAGCCCCGGGACAGGGACTGCCAGCTCCTACAATGAGCAGTTCTTC

clone size: many
D gene: TRBD2
V gene: TRBV4-3
J gene: TRBJ2-1
CDR3 protein: CASSQEPASGGPNEQFF
CDR3 DNA: TGCGCCAGCAGCCAAGAGCCCGCGAGCGGGGGGCCCAATGAGCAGTTCTTC

clone size: few
D gene: .
V gene: TRBV29-1
J gene: TRBJ2-5
CDR3 protein: CSVVFVGTGIQETQYF
CDR3 DNA: TGCAGCGTTGTATTCGTGGGCACGGGGATCCAAGAGACCCAGTACTTC

clone size: many
D gene: TRBD1
V gene: TRBV6-1
J gene: TRBJ2-5
CDR3 protein: CASSSAGTGKETQYF
CDR3 DNA: TGTGCCAGCAGTTCTGCCGGGACAGGGAAAGAGACCCAGTACTTC

clone size: few
D gene: .
V gene: TRBV4-3
J gene: TRBJ2-7
CDR3 protein: CASSLGLLTPYEQYF
CDR3 DNA: TGCGCCAGCAGCCTGGGACTCCTAACCCCTTACGAGCAGTACTTC

clone size: .
D gene: .
V gene: TRBV11-3
J gene: TRBJ2-5
CDR3 protein: CASIRDGQETQYF
CDR3 DNA: TGTGCCAGCATCCGGGACGGACAAGAGACCCAGTACTTC

clone size: few
D gene: TRBD1
V gene: TRBV12-3/TRBV12-4
J gene: TRBJ1-1
CDR3 protein: CASTVQGAYTEAFF
CDR3 DNA: TGTGCCAGCACCGTACAGGGGGCGTACACTGAAGCTTTCTTT

clone size: many
D gene: .
V gene: TRBV7-9
J gene: TRBJ2-3
CDR3 protein: CASSLLSSETDTQYF
CDR3 DNA: TGTGCCAGCAGCTTACTTAGTTCCGAGACGGATACGCAGTATTTT

clone size: .
D gene: TRBD2
V gene: TRBV12-3/TRBV12-4
J gene: TRBJ2-3
CDR3 protein: CASSHTTGGMDTQYF
CDR3 DNA: TGTGCCAGCAGTCATACAACGGGAGGAATGGATACGCAGTATTTT

clone size: few
D gene: TRBD1
V gene: TRBV4-1
J gene: TRBJ2-1
CDR3 protein: CASSLGTGSYNEQFF
CDR3 DNA: TGCGCCAGCAGCCTTGGGACAGGGTCCTACAATGAGCAGTTCTTC

clone size: many
D gene: TRBD2
V gene: TRBV6-2/TRBV6-3
J gene: TRBJ2-1
CDR3 protein: CASSSGTSGSNEQFF
CDR3 DNA: TGTGCCAGCAGTTCCGGGACTAGCGGGAGCAATGAGCAGTTCTTC

clone size: .
D gene: .
V gene: TRBV3-1
J gene: TRBJ2-3
CDR3 protein: CASTQQGINTQYF
CDR3 DNA: TGTGCCAGCACCCAACAGGGAATTAATACGCAGTATTTT

clone size: .
D gene: .
V gene: TRBV2
J gene: TRBJ1-1
CDR3 protein: CAAMQGQFAVEAFF
CDR3 DNA: TGTGCGGCGATGCAGGGGCAATTTGCCGTCGAAGCTTTCTTT

clone size: .
D gene: .
V gene: TRBV7-9
J gene: TRBJ1-3
CDR3 protein: CASSLGGGNTIYF
CDR3 DNA: TGTGCCAGCAGCTTAGGAGGGGGAAACACCATATATTTT

clone size: few
D gene: TRBD2
V gene: TRBV5-1
J gene: TRBJ2-5
CDR3 protein: CASSAGTSTETQYF
CDR3 DNA: TGCGCCAGCAGCGCCGGGACTAGTACAGAGACCCAGTACTTC

clone size: .
D gene: .
V gene: TRBV6-6
J gene: TRBJ2-1
CDR3 protein: CASSYWIHAGENQETKYF
CDR3 DNA: TGTGCCAGCAGTTACTGGATCCATGCAGGGGAAAACCAAGAGACCAAGTACTTC

clone size: many
D gene: .
V gene: TRBV20-1
J gene: TRBJ1-6
CDR3 protein: CSAQLTHSYNSPLHF
CDR3 DNA: TGCAGTGCTCAGCTCACTCACTCCTATAATTCACCCCTCCACTTT

clone size: many
D gene: TRBD1
V gene: TRBV29-1
J gene: TRBJ1-2
CDR3 protein: CSAGTGEYGYTF
CDR3 DNA: TGCAGCGCTGGGACAGGGGAGTATGGCTACACCTTC

clone size: few
D gene: TRBD2
V gene: TRBV3-1
J gene: TRBJ2-5
CDR3 protein: CASSPSGERETQYF
CDR3 DNA: TGTGCCAGCAGCCCGAGCGGGGAGCGCGAGACCCAGTACTTC

clone size: many
D gene: TRBD1
V gene: TRBV3-1
J gene: TRBJ1-2
CDR3 protein: CASSRPGQGAGYTF
CDR3 DNA: TGTGCCAGCAGCCGCCCCGGACAGGGGGCAGGCTACACCTTC

clone size: many
D gene: .
V gene: TRBV28
J gene: TRBJ1-6
CDR3 protein: CASIPHTGSSYNSPLHF
CDR3 DNA: TGTGCCAGCATTCCTCATACAGGGAGCTCCTATAATTCACCCCTCCACTTT

clone size: many
D gene: .
V gene: TRBV2
J gene: TRBJ1-5
CDR3 protein: CASSAAYSNQPQHF
CDR3 DNA: TGTGCCAGCAGTGCGGCTTATAGCAATCAGCCCCAGCATTTT